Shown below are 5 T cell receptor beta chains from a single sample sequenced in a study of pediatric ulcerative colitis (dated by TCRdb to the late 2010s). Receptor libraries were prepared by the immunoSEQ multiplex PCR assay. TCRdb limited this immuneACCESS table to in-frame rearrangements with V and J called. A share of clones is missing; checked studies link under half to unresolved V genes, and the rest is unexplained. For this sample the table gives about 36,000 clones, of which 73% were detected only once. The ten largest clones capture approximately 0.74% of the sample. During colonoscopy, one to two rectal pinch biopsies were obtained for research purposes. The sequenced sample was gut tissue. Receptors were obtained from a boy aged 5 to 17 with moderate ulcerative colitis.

The CDR3 reads CASSLVGTRLNYGYTF. In DNA, the CDR3 is TGTGCCAGCAGCTTGGTAGGGACGAGACTGAACTATGGCTACACCTTC. This rearrangement joins TRBV5-8 to TRBJ1-2; possible D gene TRBD1, 5 bases. Deletions cut 0 bases from V and 2 bases from J, with 14 bases between. CDR1 and CDR2 from the germline V gene are SGHTS and YDEGEE. The CDR3 totals 16 residues.

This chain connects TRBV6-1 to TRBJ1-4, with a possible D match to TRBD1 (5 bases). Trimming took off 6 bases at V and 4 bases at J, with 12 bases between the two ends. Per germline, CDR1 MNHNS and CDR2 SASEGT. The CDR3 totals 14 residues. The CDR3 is CASRGTTYNEKLFF. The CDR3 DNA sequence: TGTGCCAGCAGGGGGACCACCTATAATGAAAAACTGTTTTTT.

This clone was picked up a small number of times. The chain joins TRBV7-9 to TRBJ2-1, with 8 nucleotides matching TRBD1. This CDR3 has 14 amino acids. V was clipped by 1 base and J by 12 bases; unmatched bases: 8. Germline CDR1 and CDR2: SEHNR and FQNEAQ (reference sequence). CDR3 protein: CASSLEVRGLGQFF. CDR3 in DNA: TGTGCCAGCAGCTTAGAGGTCAGGGGGCTGGGGCAGTTCTTC.

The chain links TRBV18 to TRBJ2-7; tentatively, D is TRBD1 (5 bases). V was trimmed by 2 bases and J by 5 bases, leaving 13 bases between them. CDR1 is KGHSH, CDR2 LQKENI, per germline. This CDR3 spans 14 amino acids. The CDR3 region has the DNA TGTGCCAGCTCACCAAATACACAGGCTCACGAGCAGTACTTC. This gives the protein CASSPNTQAHEQYF. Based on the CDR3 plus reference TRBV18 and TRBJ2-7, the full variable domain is NAGVMQNPRHLVRRRGQEARLRCSPMKGHSHVYWYRQLPEEGLKFMVYLQKENIIDESGMPKERFSAEFPKEGPSILRIQQVVRGDSAAYFCASSPNTQAHEQYFGPGTRLTVT.

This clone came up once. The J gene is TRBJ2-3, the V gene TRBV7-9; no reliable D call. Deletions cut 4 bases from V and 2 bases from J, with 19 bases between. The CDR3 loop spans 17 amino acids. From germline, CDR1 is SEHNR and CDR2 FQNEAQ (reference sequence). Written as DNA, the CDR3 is TGTGCCAGCAGCTCGCTCAACGTCCCTAAAGACACAGATACGCAGTATTTT. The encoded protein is CASSSLNVPKDTDTQYF.